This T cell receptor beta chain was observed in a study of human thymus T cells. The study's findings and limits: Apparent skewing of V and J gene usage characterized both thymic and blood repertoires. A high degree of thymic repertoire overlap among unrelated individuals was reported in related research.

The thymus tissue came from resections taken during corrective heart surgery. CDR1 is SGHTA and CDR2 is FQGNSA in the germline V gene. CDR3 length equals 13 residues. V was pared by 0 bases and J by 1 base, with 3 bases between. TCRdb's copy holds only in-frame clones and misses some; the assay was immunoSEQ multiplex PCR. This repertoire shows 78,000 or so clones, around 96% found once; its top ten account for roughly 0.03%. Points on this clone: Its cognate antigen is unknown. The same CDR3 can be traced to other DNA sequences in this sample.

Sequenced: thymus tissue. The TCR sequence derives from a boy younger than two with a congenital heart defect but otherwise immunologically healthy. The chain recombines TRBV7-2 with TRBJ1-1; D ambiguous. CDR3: CASSLAGNTEAFF. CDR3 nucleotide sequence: TGTGCCAGCAGCTTAGCAGGGAACACTGAAGCTTTCTTT.